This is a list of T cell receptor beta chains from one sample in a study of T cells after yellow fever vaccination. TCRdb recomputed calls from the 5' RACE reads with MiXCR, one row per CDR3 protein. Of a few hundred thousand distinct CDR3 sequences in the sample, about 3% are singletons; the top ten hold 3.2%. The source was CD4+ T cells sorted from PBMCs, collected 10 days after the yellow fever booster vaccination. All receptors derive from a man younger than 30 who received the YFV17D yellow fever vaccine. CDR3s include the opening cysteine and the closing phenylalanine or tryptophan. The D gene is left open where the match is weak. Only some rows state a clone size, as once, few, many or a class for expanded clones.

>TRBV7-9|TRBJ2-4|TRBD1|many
CASSIQGTIQYF
TGTGCCAGCAGCATACAGGGGACCATTCAGTACTTC
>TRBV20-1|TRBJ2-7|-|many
CSASLPRGPYEQYF
TGCAGTGCCAGCCTGCCCAGGGGCCCCTACGAGCAGTACTTC
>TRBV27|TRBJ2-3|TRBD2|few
CASTQLAAGADTQYF
TGTGCCAGCACCCAACTAGCGGCGGGGGCAGATACGCAGTATTTT
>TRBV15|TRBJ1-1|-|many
CATSRDRGNTEAFF
TGTGCCACCAGCAGAGATCGAGGCAACACTGAAGCTTTCTTT
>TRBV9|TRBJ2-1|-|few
CASSARGDTSYNEQFF
TGTGCCAGCAGCGCCCGTGGGGACACCTCCTACAATGAGCAGTTCTTC
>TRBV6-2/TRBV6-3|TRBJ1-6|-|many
CASSYDLYNSPLHF
TGTGCCAGCAGTTACGACCTTTATAATTCACCCCTCCACTTT
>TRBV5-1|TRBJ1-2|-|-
CASSSDSNYGYTF
TGCGCCAGCAGCTCCGACAGCAACTATGGCTACACCTTC
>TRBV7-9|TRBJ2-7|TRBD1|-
CASSHPPRGLSYEQYF
TGTGCCAGCAGCCACCCACCGAGGGGGCTCTCCTACGAGCAGTACTTC
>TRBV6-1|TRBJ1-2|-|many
CASIRRDKTYGYTF
TGTGCCAGCATCCGCCGCGACAAGACCTATGGCTACACCTTC
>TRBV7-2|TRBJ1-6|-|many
CASSSYNSPLHF
TGTGCCAGCAGCTCCTATAATTCACCCCTCCACTTT
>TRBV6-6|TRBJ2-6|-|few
CASQDKDSGANVLTF
TGTGCCAGCCAGGACAAGGACTCTGGGGCCAACGTCCTGACTTTC
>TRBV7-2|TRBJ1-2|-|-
CASTYRGGSNYGYTF
TGTGCCAGCACCTATCGGGGGGGGTCTAACTATGGCTACACCTTC
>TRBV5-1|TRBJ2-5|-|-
CASTPSSGHTKETQYF
TGCGCCAGCACCCCCTCTTCGGGACATACGAAAGAGACCCAGTACTTC
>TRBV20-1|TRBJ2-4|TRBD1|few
CSAQAPQGAGAKNIQYF
TGCAGTGCCCAAGCTCCCCAGGGGGCTGGCGCCAAAAACATTCAGTACTTC
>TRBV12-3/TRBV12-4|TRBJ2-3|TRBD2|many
CASSMTSGGIDTQYF
TGTGCCAGCAGTATGACTAGCGGGGGTATAGATACGCAGTATTTT
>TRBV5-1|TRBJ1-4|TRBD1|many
CASSLGQGAAEKLFF
TGCGCCAGCAGCTTGGGACAGGGGGCCGCTGAAAAACTGTTTTTT
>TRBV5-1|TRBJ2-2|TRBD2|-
CASSLPGLAGGPYTGELFF
TGCGCCAGCAGCCTACCGGGACTAGCGGGGGGGCCCTACACCGGGGAGCTGTTTTTT
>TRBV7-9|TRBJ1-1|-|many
CASSLARAGVPVTEAFF
TGTGCCAGCAGCTTAGCGAGAGCAGGGGTCCCGGTCACTGAAGCTTTCTTT
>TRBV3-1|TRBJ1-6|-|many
CASSRRGYNSPLHF
TGTGCCAGCAGCCGAAGGGGGTATAATTCACCCCTCCACTTT
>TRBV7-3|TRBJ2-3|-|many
CASSRALATDTQYF
TGTGCCAGCAGCCGTGCCCTGGCGACAGATACGCAGTATTTT
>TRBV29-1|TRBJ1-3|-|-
CSVEWASGNTIYF
TGCAGCGTTGAGTGGGCTTCTGGAAACACCATATATTTT
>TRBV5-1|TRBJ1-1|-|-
CASSLAQGSAEAFF
TGCGCCAGCAGCTTGGCACAGGGTTCGGCTGAAGCTTTCTTT
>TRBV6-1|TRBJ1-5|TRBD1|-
CASRAGGFNQPQHF
TGTGCCAGCCGGGCAGGGGGTTTCAATCAGCCCCAGCATTTT
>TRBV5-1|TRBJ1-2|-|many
CASNPTGGPLANYGYTF
TGCGCCAGCAACCCGACAGGAGGTCCGTTAGCTAACTATGGCTACACCTTC
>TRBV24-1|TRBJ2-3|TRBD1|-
CATSDRTGGADTQYF
TGTGCCACCAGTGACCGGACAGGGGGCGCAGATACGCAGTATTTT
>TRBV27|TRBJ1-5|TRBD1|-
CASSSSGGLPQHF
TGTGCCAGCAGTTCGTCAGGGGGCCTGCCCCAGCATTTT
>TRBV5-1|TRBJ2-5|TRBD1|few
CASNPGGAFGETQYF
TGCGCCAGCAACCCAGGGGGCGCGTTCGGTGAGACCCAGTACTTC
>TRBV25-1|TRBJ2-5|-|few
CARPRPGETQYF
TGTGCCAGGCCCCGGCCTGGGGAGACCCAGTACTTC
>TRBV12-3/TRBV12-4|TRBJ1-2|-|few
CASSLRYWSYGYTF
TGTGCCAGCAGTTTACGGTACTGGAGCTATGGCTACACCTTC
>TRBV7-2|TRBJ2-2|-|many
CASSPGGPGTGELFF
TGTGCCAGCAGCCCGGGGGGCCCGGGTACCGGGGAGCTGTTTTTT
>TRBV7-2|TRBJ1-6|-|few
CASSLRQNNSPLHF
TGTGCCAGCAGCTTACGACAGAATAATTCACCCCTCCACTTT
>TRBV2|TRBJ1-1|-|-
CASSTSKEAFF
TGTGCCAGCAGTACATCAAAAGAAGCTTTCTTT
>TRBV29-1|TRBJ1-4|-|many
CSVAAGGDEKLFF
TGCAGCGTTGCGGCGGGAGGCGATGAAAAACTGTTTTTT
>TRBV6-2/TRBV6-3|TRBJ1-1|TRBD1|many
CASSYPRTGENTEAFF
TGTGCCAGCAGTTACCCGAGGACAGGGGAGAACACTGAAGCTTTCTTT
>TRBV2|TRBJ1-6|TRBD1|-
CASRPGQGAGSYNSPLHF
TGTGCCAGCAGACCGGGACAGGGGGCCGGCTCCTATAATTCACCCCTCCACTTT
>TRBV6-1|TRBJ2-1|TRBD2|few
CASRLGGGSSYNEQFF
TGTGCCAGCAGGCTGGGCGGGGGGAGCTCCTACAATGAGCAGTTCTTC
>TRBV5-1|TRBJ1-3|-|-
CASSLLGVGNTIYF
TGCGCCAGCAGCTTGTTGGGGGTAGGAAACACCATATATTTT